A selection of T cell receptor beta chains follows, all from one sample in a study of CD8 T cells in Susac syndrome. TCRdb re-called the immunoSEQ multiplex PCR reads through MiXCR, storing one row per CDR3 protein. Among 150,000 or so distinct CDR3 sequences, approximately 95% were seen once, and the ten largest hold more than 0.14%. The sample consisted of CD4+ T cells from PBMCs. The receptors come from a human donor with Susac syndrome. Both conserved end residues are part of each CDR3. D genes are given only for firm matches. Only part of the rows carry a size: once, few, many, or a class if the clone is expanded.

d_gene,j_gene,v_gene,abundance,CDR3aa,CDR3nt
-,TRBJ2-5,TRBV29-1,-,CSVEKWREDQETQYF,TGCAGCGTTGAAAAATGGAGGGAGGACCAAGAGACCCAGTACTTC
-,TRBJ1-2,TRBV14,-,CASSQQQGRDGGYTF,TGTGCCAGCAGCCAACAACAGGGTCGGGATGGTGGCTACACCTTC
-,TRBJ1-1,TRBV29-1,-,CSVGRQLNTEAFF,TGCAGCGTTGGTAGACAGCTGAACACTGAAGCTTTCTTT
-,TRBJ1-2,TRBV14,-,CASSADRNYGYTF,TGTGCCAGCAGTGCGGACAGAAACTATGGCTACACCTTC
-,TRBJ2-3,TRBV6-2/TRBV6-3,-,CASGEDRPTDTQYF,TGTGCCAGCGGGGAGGACAGGCCAACAGATACGCAGTATTTT
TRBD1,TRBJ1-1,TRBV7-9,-,CASSSRQGANTEAFF,TGTGCCAGCAGCTCCCGACAGGGCGCCAACACTGAAGCTTTCTTT
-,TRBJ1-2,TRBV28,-,CASRRDSHYGYTF,TGTGCCAGCAGGAGGGACTCGCACTATGGCTACACCTTC
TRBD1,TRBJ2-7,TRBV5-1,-,CASSLTGQVSYEQYF,TGCGCCAGCAGCTTAACGGGACAGGTGTCCTACGAGCAGTACTTC
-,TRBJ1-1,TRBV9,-,CASSVTLNTEAFF,TGTGCCAGCAGCGTAACCCTGAACACTGAAGCTTTCTTT
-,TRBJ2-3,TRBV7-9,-,CASSLLPADTQYF,TGTGCCAGCAGCCTACTGCCGGCAGATACGCAGTATTTT
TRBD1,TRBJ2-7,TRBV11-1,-,CASSPGTGSEEQYF,TGTGCCAGCAGCCCCGGGACAGGGTCGGAAGAGCAGTACTTC
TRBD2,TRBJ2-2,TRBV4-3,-,CASSQVRTSGTGELFF,TGCGCCAGCAGCCAAGTTCGGACTAGCGGCACCGGGGAGCTGTTTTTT
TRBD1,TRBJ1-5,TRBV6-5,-,CASSYSQGQATNQPQHF,TGTGCCAGCAGTTACTCTCAAGGACAGGCCACCAATCAGCCCCAGCATTTT
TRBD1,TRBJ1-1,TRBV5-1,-,CASSPWTGSNTEAFF,TGCGCCAGCAGCCCCTGGACAGGGTCGAACACTGAAGCTTTCTTT
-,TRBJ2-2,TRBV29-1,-,CSVGSPQNTGELFF,TGCAGCGTTGGATCCCCCCAGAACACCGGGGAGCTGTTTTTT
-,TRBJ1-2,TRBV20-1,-,CSARPQGFYGYTF,TGCAGTGCTAGACCGCAGGGGTTCTATGGCTACACCTTC
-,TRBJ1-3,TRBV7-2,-,CASSLVVAPGNTIYF,TGTGCCAGCAGCTTAGTTGTGGCACCCGGAAACACCATATATTTT
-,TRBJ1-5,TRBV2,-,CASSDLVGAYQPQHF,TGTGCCAGCAGTGACCTCGTCGGGGCGTATCAGCCCCAGCATTTT
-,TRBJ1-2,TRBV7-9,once,CASGGNGNYGYTF,TGTGCCAGCGGGGGGAACGGTAACTATGGCTACACCTTC
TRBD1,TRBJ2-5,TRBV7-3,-,CASSSGQGPQETQYF,TGTGCCAGCAGTTCGGGACAGGGTCCACAAGAGACCCAGTACTTC
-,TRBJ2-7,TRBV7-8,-,CASSPREYEQYF,TGTGCCAGCAGCCCACGAGAGTACGAGCAGTACTTC
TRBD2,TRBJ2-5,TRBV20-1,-,CSAVLAGGQETQYF,TGCAGTGCCGTACTAGCGGGTGGACAAGAGACCCAGTACTTC
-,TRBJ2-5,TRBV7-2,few,CASSSWQKETQYF,TGTGCCAGCAGCTCGTGGCAGAAAGAGACCCAGTACTTC
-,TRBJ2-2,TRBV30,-,CAWNWGAGELFF,TGTGCCTGGAATTGGGGCGCCGGGGAGCTGTTTTTT
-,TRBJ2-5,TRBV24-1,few,CATSDGGGETQYF,TGTGCCACCAGTGACGGGGGCGGAGAGACCCAGTACTTC
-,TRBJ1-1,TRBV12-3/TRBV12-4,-,CASSRGFEAFF,TGTGCCAGCAGTAGGGGATTTGAAGCTTTCTTT
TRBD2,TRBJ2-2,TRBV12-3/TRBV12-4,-,CASSLALAGNTGELFF,TGTGCCAGCAGTTTAGCGCTAGCGGGGAACACCGGGGAGCTGTTTTTT
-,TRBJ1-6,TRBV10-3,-,CAIRGTGNSPLHF,TGTGCCATCAGGGGGACCGGGAATTCACCCCTCCACTTT